This T cell receptor (beta chain) was recovered during a study of Graves' ophthalmopathy and Graves' hyperthyroidism (dated by TCRdb to the late 2010s). In terms of the full investigation: Peripheral blood samples were taken at the time of initial diagnosis, before any treatment was given. To explore V-J signatures that separate ophthalmopathy from hyperthyroidism, a discovery set of around 97 patients was enrolled, consisting of 40 to 45 with ophthalmopathy and approximately 60 with stable hyperthyroidism. The study used signatures of the TCR beta repertoire to tell Graves' ophthalmopathy apart from Graves' hyperthyroidism and to predict which patients would progress to ophthalmopathy. Following sampling, methimazole starting at 30 mg daily was administered to hyperthyroidism patients, and high-dose intravenous methylprednisolone was administered to ophthalmopathy patients. In total, 120 to 150 blood samples were TCR-sequenced: fewer than 50 ophthalmopathy, approximately 80 hyperthyroidism and 17 hyperthyroidism-to-ophthalmopathy patients. An independent validation cohort comprised 18 hyperthyroidism patients and some 16 patients who later progressed from hyperthyroidism to ophthalmopathy. T-cell repertoires of thyroid tissue and blood were compared in over 5 hyperthyroidism patients. The investigation overall reported the following: Most expanded thyroid clonotypes with frequency above 0.001 were also detected in blood, suggesting blood repertoires may reflect the thyroid immune response. No statistical method was used to predetermine the sample size, and group allocation was not hidden from the investigators. In validation, the model predicted ophthalmopathy progression with about 70% sensitivity and 72% to 80% specificity; roughly 11 predicted patients were CT-confirmed with GO in a median of around 6.5 months. In cross-validation, the 13-signature model distinguished ophthalmopathy from stable hyperthyroidism with around 90% sensitivity and 81.08% specificity, while in the test set the corresponding values were approximately 79% and 70%.

Counted from cysteine to phenylalanine, this CDR3 has 16 amino acids. Just CDR3 DNA is preserved here, 48 bases in frame from base 1. CDR1 and CDR2, per the germline V gene, are KGHDR and SFDVKD. For repertoire sequencing, TCR beta CDR3 regions were amplified from RNA transcripts. A first-round RT-PCR used HTBI primers with the Qiagen OneStep RT-PCR kit, followed by a second-round multiplex PCR, size selection and purification. Libraries were sequenced paired-end with 100 bp reads on an Illumina HiSeq2000. The paper's data handling went like this. Reads were processed with SOAPnuke, discarding reads with adapters, uncalled bases, mean Phred below 15, or no exact constant-primer or identifier match. COPE v1.2.5 was used to merge the high-quality paired reads. Clonotypes were defined as unique nucleotide sequences and were aligned to IMGT TRB V, D and J references using MiTCR v1.1. Analysis was restricted to V-J combinations with a frequency above 0.0001, which covered about 99% of repertoires. A TCR clonal expansion and chaos score per V-J combination was defined as the ratio of F50 clonal expansion to chaos observed in the TCRdist matrix. Welch's t-statistics and random forest were used to narrow the features down to 10 to 15 V-J combinations, which were then fed into a naive Bayes classifier. The Morisita-Horn index was used to measure how similar the thyroid and blood repertoires were. Using fastp at Q25 and MiXCR, TCRdb reprocessed the public reads and kept productive beta chains. Identical CDR3 protein sequences are pooled into one entry, listed with their most common genes and DNA. TCRdb's processing, not the study's, gives the V and J calls here. The table for this sample lists about 740,000 distinct CDR3 sequences; 40% of them were counted only once. Clones ranked in the top ten supply approximately 43% of the sample.

Ophthalmopathy patients had moderately to severely active disease, Clinical Activity Score of at least 3, NOSPECS grade of at least 4, and disease duration under 3 months. Patients with other autoimmune diseases, uncontrolled infections, pregnancy or lactation were excluded. Diagnosis was based on clinical symptoms, serum thyroxine, TRAb, thyroid ultrasound and orbital computed tomography. Using Ficoll-Paque density gradient centrifugation, PBMCs were isolated from about 10 ml of fresh peripheral blood. Trizol reagent was used to extract the total RNA, and its quality was then checked on an Agilent 2100 Bioanalyzer. Concerning this clonotype: Its antigen is currently not known. At one end, the junction sequence differs from germline, possibly due to a read error.

The rearranged segments are TRBV24-1 and TRBJ1-1, and TRBD1 matches 8 of the central bases. The receptor comes from an adult man with Graves' ophthalmopathy. Sequenced material: peripheral blood. The DNA reads TGTGCCAGCAGTTTAGAGACCGGGACAGGCCCCACTGAAGCTTTCTTT. This gives the protein CASSLETGTGPTEAFF.